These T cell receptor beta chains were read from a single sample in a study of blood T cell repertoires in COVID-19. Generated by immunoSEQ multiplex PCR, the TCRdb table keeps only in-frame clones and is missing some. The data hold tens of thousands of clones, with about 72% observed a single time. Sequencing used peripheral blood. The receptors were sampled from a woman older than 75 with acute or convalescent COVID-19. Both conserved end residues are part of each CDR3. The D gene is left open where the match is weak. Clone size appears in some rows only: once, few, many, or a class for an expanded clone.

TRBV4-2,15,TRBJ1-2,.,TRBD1,CASSQDRDRGQGYTF,TGTGCCAGCAGCCAAGATCGGGACAGGGGGCAGGGCTACACCTTC
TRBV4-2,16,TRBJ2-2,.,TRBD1,CASSQDGTANTGELFF,TGTGCCAGCAGCCAAGATGGGACAGCCAACACCGGGGAGCTGTTTTTT
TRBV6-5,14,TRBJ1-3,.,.,CASSRGADGNTIYF,TGTGCCAGCAGTCGCGGGGCTGATGGAAACACCATATATTTT
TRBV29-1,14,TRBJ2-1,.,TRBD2,CSVRGLAHYNEQFF,TGCAGCGTTCGCGGACTAGCGCATTACAATGAGCAGTTCTTC
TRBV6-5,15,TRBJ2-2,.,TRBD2,CASSYRGVNTGELFF,TGTGCCAGCAGTTACCGGGGGGTGAACACCGGGGAGCTGTTTTTT
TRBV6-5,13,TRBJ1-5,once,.,CASILQVNQPQHF,TGTGCCAGCATTTTGCAGGTCAATCAGCCCCAGCATTTT
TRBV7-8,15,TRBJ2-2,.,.,CASSLTAGDTGELFF,TGTGCCAGCAGCTTGACAGCTGGAGACACCGGGGAGCTGTTTTTT
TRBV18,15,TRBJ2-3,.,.,CASSPQQGGTDTQYF,TGTGCCAGCTCACCACAACAGGGAGGCACAGATACGCAGTATTTT
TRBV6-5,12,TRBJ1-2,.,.,CASSSGPYGYTF,TGTGCCAGCAGTTCAGGCCCCTATGGCTACACCTTC
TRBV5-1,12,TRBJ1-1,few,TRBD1,CASTEGQGQAFF,TGCGCCAGCACCGAAGGACAGGGCCAAGCTTTCTTT
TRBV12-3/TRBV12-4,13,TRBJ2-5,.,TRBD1,CASSRGGRETQYF,TGTGCCAGCAGCCGAGGGGGCAGGGAGACCCAGTACTTC
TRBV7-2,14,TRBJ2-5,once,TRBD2,CASSFSGGQETQYF,TGTGCCAGCAGCTTCAGCGGGGGCCAAGAGACCCAGTACTTC
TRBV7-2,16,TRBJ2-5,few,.,CASSLEGWGRGETQYF,TGTGCCAGCAGCTTAGAAGGCTGGGGTAGGGGGGAGACCCAGTACTTC
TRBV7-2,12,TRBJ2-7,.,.,CASSLNSYEQYF,TGTGCCAGCAGCTTAAACAGCTACGAGCAGTACTTC
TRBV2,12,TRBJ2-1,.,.,CASSGLWDEQFF,TGTGCCAGCAGTGGACTCTGGGATGAGCAGTTCTTC
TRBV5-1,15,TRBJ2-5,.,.,CASTKGTGQPGAQYF,TGCGCCAGCACAAAAGGGACTGGGCAGCCGGGGGCCCAGTACTTC
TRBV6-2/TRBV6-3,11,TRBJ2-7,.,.,CASSYGAKQYF,TGTGCCAGCAGTTACGGGGCTAAGCAGTACTTC
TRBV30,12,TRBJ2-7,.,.,CAWNEGPYEQYF,TGTGCCTGGAATGAGGGTCCTTACGAGCAGTACTTC
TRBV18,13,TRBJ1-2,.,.,CASSPDRGVTSRF,TGTGCCAGCTCACCTGATCGGGGGGTGACCTCACGCTTC
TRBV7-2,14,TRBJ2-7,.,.,CASSSRLGRDGQYF,TGTGCCAGCAGCTCCCGACTAGGCCGCGACGGGCAGTACTTC
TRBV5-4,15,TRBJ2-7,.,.,CASSLTRGSSYEQYF,TGTGCCAGCAGCTTGACTAGAGGGTCTAGTTACGAGCAGTACTTC
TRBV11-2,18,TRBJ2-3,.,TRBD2,CASSLDSPAGAKPGTQYF,TGTGCCAGCAGCTTAGATTCCCCAGCGGGGGCCAAGCCCGGCACGCAGTATTTT
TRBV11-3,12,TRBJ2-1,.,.,CASSQGRGEQFF,TGTGCCAGCAGCCAAGGTAGAGGCGAGCAGTTCTTC
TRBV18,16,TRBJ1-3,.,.,CASSPGGANSGNTIYF,TGTGCCAGCTCACCGGGTGGGGCCAACTCTGGAAACACCATATATTTT
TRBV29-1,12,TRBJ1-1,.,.,CSVGHPNTEAFF,TGCAGCGTTGGGCACCCGAACACTGAAGCTTTCTTT
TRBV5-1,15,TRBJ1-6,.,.,CASTRDQGQNSPLHF,TGCGCCAGCACCCGAGACCAGGGGCAAAATTCACCCCTCCACTTT
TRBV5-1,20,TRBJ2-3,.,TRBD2,CASSFPLTSGLQLSTDTQYF,TGCGCCAGCAGCTTTCCCTTGACTAGCGGCCTCCAACTTAGCACAGATACGCAGTATTTT
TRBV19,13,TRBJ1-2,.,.,CASSIQGLYGYTF,TGTGCCAGTAGTATACAGGGCCTCTATGGCTACACCTTC
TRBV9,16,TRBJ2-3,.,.,CASSVDTGRETDTQYF,TGTGCCAGCAGCGTGGACACAGGGCGAGAGACAGATACGCAGTATTTT
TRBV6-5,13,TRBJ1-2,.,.,CASTRGANYGYTF,TGTGCCAGCACGAGAGGAGCTAACTATGGCTACACCTTC
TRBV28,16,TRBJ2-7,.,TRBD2,CASLAGGPGGWYEQYF,TGTGCCAGCCTAGCGGGGGGCCCCGGGGGTTGGTACGAGCAGTACTTC
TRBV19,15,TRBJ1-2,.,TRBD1,CASRKDREGNYGYTF,TGTGCCAGTCGAAAGGACAGGGAGGGGAACTATGGCTACACCTTC
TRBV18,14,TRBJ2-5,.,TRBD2,CASSPALAQETQYF,TGTGCCAGCTCACCGGCACTAGCGCAAGAGACCCAGTACTTC
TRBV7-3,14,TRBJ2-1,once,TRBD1,CASSPRTGSSEQFF,TGTGCCAGCAGCCCCAGGACAGGGTCCAGTGAGCAGTTCTTC
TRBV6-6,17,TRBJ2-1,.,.,CASSPPPTQSSYNEQFF,TGTGCCAGCAGTCCCCCGCCTACACAGAGCTCCTACAATGAGCAGTTCTTC
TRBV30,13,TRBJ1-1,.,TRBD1,CAWRGQGVTEAFF,TGTGCCTGGAGGGGACAGGGGGTAACTGAAGCTTTCTTT
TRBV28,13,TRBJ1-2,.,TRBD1,CASETGGHYGYTF,TGTGCCAGCGAGACAGGGGGCCACTATGGCTACACCTTC
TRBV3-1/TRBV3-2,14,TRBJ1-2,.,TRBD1,CASSQHPGQLTLGF,TGTGCCAGCAGCCAACACCCGGGACAGTTAACCTTGGGGTTC
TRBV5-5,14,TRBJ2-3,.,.,CASSLFGRGDTQYF,TGTGCCAGCAGCTTGTTTGGGAGGGGGGATACGCAGTATTTT
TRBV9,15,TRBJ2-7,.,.,CASSAIFRDSYEQYF,TGTGCCAGCAGCGCTATTTTCAGGGACTCCTACGAGCAGTACTTC
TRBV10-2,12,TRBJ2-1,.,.,CASSVYSVEQFF,TGCGCCAGCAGTGTCTATAGCGTGGAGCAGTTCTTC
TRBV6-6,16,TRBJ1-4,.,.,CASSYGGTATNEKLFF,TGTGCCAGCAGTTACGGAGGGACTGCAACTAATGAAAAACTGTTTTTT
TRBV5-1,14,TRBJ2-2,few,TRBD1,CASSIGQGTGELFF,TGCGCCAGCAGCATAGGACAGGGTACCGGGGAGCTGTTTTTT
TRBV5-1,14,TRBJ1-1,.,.,CASQLTPGDTEAFF,TGCGCCAGCCAGCTGACCCCAGGGGACACTGAAGCTTTCTTT